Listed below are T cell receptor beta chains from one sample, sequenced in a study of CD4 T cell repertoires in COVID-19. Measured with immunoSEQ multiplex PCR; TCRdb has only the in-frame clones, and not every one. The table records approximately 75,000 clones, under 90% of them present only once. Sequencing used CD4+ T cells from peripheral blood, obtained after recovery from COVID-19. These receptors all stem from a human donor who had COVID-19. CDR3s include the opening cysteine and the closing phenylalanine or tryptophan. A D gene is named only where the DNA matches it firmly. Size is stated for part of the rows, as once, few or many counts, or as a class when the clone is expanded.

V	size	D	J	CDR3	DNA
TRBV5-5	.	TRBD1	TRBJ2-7	CASSTTGDRSYEQYF	TGTGCCAGCAGCACGACAGGGGATCGATCCTACGAGCAGTACTTC
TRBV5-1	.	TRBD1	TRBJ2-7	CASSLGTRQGEYF	TGCGCCAGCAGCTTGGGGACCCGACAGGGGGAGTACTTC
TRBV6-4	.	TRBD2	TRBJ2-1	CASSPIGGAAYNEQFF	TGTGCCAGCAGTCCAATCGGGGGGGCCGCCTACAATGAGCAGTTCTTC
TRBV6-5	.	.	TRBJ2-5	CASSYFNRQEKETQYF	TGTGCCAGCAGTTACTTTAATCGACAGGAAAAAGAGACCCAGTACTTC
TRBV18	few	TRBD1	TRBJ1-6	CASSPGQGMRSPLHF	TGTGCCAGCTCTCCCGGACAGGGGATGCGATCACCCCTCCACTTT
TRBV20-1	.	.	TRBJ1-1	CSALGTTAFF	TGCAGTGCCTTAGGGACAACGGCTTTCTTT
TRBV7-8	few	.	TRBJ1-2	CASSLAQGPRGYGYTF	TGTGCCAGCAGCTTAGCCCAAGGGCCCAGGGGCTATGGCTACACCTTC
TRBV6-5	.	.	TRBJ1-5	CASSYSREFPPQHF	TGTGCCAGCAGTTACTCGCGCGAATTCCCCCCCCAGCATTTT
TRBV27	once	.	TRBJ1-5	CASSYGSSNQPQHF	TGTGCCAGCAGTTACGGGAGCAGCAATCAGCCCCAGCATTTT
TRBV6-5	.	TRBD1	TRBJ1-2	CASSVGQESYGYTF	TGTGCCAGCAGCGTAGGACAGGAAAGCTATGGCTACACCTTC
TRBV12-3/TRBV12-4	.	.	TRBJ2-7	CASSLASEQYF	TGTGCCAGCAGTCTAGCGTCTGAGCAGTACTTC
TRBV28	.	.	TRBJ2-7	CASSLSQGLYEQYF	TGTGCCAGCAGTTTATCGCAGGGCCTGTACGAGCAGTACTTC
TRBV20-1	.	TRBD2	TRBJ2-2	CSASTSGTFTGELFF	TGCAGTGCTAGTACTAGCGGGACGTTTACCGGGGAGCTGTTTTTT
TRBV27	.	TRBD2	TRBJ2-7	CATTSLGTSGKKQYF	TGTGCCACCACCAGCCTAGGTACTAGCGGGAAAAAGCAGTACTTC
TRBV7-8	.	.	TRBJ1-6	CASRNRVGDNSPLHF	TGTGCCAGCAGGAACAGGGTAGGGGATAATTCACCCCTCCACTTT
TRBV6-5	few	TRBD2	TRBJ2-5	CASTPSGGQTQYF	TGTGCCAGCACCCCCAGCGGGGGTCAGACCCAGTACTTC
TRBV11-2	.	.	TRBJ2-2	CAQPYRAGELFF	TGTGCCCAACCCTATAGGGCCGGGGAGCTGTTTTTT
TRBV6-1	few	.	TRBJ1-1	CASSIGILNTEAFF	TGTGCCAGCAGTATTGGGATATTGAACACTGAAGCTTTCTTT
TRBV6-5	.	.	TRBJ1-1	CASSYSEVNTEAFF	TGTGCCAGCAGTTACTCAGAGGTGAACACTGAAGCTTTCTTT
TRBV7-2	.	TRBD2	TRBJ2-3	CASRRAGVGTDTQYF	TGTGCCAGCAGACGCGCGGGGGTGGGTACAGATACGCAGTATTTT
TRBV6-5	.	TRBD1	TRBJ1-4	CASSTGDSFNEKLFF	TGTGCCAGCAGTACAGGGGACAGTTTTAATGAAAAACTGTTTTTT
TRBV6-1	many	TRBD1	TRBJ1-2	CASSEEGQGVSGYTF	TGTGCCAGCAGTGAAGAGGGACAGGGAGTATCTGGCTACACCTTC
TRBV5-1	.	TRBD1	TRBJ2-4	CASSTRDRGGILAKNIQYF	TGCGCCAGCAGCACCCGGGACAGGGGGGGAATCCTAGCCAAAAACATTCAGTACTTC
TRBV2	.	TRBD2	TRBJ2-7	CASSQGRAGGKEYF	TGTGCCAGCAGCCAGGGCCGGGCGGGGGGTAAGGAGTACTTC
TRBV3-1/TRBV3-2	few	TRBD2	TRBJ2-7	CASSPSWGGGIYEQYF	TGTGCCAGCAGCCCCTCCTGGGGGGGAGGGATCTACGAGCAGTACTTC
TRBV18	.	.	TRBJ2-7	CASSPPGIAYEQYF	TGTGCCAGCTCACCACCGGGAATTGCCTACGAGCAGTACTTC
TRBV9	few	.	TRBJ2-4	CASSVGPGALAKNIQYF	TGTGCCAGCAGCGTAGGGCCGGGGGCCTTAGCCAAAAACATTCAGTACTTC
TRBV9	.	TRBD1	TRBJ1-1	CASGGDREDRNTEAFF	TGTGCCAGCGGTGGTGACAGGGAAGATAGAAACACTGAAGCTTTCTTT
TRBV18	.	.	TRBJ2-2	CASSPPNRVTGELFF	TGTGCCAGCTCACCACCGAATCGAGTCACCGGGGAGCTGTTTTTT
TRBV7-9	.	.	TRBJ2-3	CASSLVRGNTDTQYF	TGTGCCAGCAGCTTGGTCAGGGGTAACACAGATACGCAGTATTTT
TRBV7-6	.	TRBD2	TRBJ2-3	CASSLEASGGRYF	TGTGCCAGCAGCTTAGAGGCTAGCGGGGGAAGGTATTTT
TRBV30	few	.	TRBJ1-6	CAWSGGQTFNSPLHF	TGTGCCTGGAGTGGCGGACAGACCTTCAATTCACCCCTCCACTTT
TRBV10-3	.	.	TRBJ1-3	CATGTFGNTIYF	TGTGCCACCGGGACCTTCGGAAACACCATATATTTT
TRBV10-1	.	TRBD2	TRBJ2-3	CASSLGASGNTDTQYF	TGCGCCAGCAGTCTGGGGGCTAGCGGGAACACAGATACGCAGTATTTT
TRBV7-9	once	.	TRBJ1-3	CASSFRDASGNTIYF	TGTGCCAGCAGCTTCCGGGACGCCTCTGGAAACACCATATATTTT
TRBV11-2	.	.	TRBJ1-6	CASSLAGRGSNNSPLHF	TGTGCCAGCAGCTTAGCGGGACGGGGGTCGAATAATTCACCCCTCCACTTT
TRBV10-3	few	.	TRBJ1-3	CAIRPTVDIPGNTIYF	TGTGCCATCAGACCGACAGTAGACATTCCTGGAAACACCATATATTTT
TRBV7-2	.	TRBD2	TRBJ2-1	CASSRGLAVDEQFF	TGTGCCAGCAGCCGGGGACTAGCGGTCGATGAGCAGTTCTTC
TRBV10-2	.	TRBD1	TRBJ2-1	CASSEVDRGEQFF	TGCGCCAGCAGTGAGGTCGACAGGGGGGAGCAGTTCTTC
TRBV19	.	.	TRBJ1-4	CASRGLNPLLNEKLFF	TGTGCCAGTAGGGGGCTCAACCCCTTACTTAATGAAAAACTGTTTTTT
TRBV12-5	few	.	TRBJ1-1	CASGPLIAGAEAFF	TGTGCTAGTGGTCCCCTGATTGCAGGGGCTGAAGCTTTCTTT
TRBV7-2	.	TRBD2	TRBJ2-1	CASSYSSGSWVEQFF	TGTGCCAGCAGCTATTCTAGCGGGAGTTGGGTTGAGCAGTTCTTC
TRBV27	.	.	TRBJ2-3	CASSPMGFTQYF	TGTGCCAGCAGTCCCATGGGGTTTACGCAGTATTTT
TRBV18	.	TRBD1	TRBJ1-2	CASSPTGTGDGYTF	TGTGCCAGCTCTCCGACCGGGACAGGGGATGGCTACACCTTC
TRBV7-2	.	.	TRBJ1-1	CASSVQGKGTEAFF	TGTGCCAGCAGCGTACAGGGTAAGGGCACTGAAGCTTTCTTT
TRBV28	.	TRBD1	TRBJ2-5	CASRPTGGGETQYF	TGTGCCAGCAGACCTACAGGGGGCGGCGAGACCCAGTACTTC
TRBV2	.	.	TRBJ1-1	CASTPPYTEAFF	TGTGCCAGCACCCCCCCTTACACTGAAGCTTTCTTT
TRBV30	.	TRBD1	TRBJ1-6	CACSQGANNSPLHF	TGTGCCTGCTCACAGGGGGCGAATAATTCACCCCTCCACTTT
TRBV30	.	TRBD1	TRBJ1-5	CAWSAGTGLNQPQHF	TGTGCCTGGAGCGCCGGGACAGGCCTCAATCAGCCCCAGCATTTT